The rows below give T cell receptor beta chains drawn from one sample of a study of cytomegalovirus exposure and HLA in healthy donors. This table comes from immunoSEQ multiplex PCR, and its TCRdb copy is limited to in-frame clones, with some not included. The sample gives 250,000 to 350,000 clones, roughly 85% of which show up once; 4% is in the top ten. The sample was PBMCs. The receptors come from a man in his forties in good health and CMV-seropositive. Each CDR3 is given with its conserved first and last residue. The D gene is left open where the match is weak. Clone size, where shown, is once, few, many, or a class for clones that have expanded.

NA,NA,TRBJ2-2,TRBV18,CASSPRSQGTGELFF,TGTGCCAGCTCACCTCGGTCACAGGGCACCGGGGAGCTGTTTTTT
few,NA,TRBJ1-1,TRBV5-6,CASSYYTEAFF,TGTGCCAGCAGCTACTACACTGAAGCTTTCTTT
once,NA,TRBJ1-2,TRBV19,CASSIGFRRFDNYGYTF,TGTGCCAGTAGTATAGGCTTTCGGAGATTTGATAACTATGGCTACACCTTC
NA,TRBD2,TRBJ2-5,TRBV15,CATSRGLAGDETQYF,TGTGCCACCAGCAGAGGACTAGCGGGAGACGAGACCCAGTACTTC
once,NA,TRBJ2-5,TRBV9,CASSVDPGETQYF,TGTGCCAGCAGCGTCGACCCCGGGGAGACCCAGTACTTC
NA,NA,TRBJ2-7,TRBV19,CASSPGAYEQYF,TGTGCCAGTAGTCCTGGAGCCTACGAGCAGTACTTC
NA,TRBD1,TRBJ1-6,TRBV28,CASSHKRGPSPLHF,TGTGCCAGCAGCCACAAGAGGGGGCCTTCGCCCCTCCACTTT
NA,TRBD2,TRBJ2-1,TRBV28,CASSSGTSGYYNEQFF,TGTGCCAGCAGTTCCGGGACTAGCGGTTATTACAATGAGCAGTTCTTC
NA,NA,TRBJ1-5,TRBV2,CASHRVRNQPQHF,TGTGCCAGCCACAGGGTGCGCAATCAGCCCCAGCATTTT
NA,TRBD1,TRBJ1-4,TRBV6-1,CASSDRDRGNEKLFF,TGTGCCAGCAGTGACCGGGACAGGGGGAATGAAAAACTGTTTTTT
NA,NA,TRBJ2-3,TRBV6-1,CASPTSGQKLDTQYF,TGTGCCAGTCCAACGAGCGGGCAGAAGTTGGATACGCAGTATTTT
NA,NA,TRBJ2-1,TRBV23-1,CASSQSNGTYNEQFF,TGCGCCAGCAGTCAATCGAACGGTACCTACAATGAGCAGTTCTTC
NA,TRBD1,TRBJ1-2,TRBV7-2,CASSLHTDRVLANYGYTF,TGTGCCAGCAGCTTACACACCGACAGGGTCCTTGCTAACTATGGCTACACCTTC
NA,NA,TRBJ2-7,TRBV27,CASSLQGSSYEQYF,TGTGCCAGCAGTTTACAGGGGAGCTCCTACGAGCAGTACTTC
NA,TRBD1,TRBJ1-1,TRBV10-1,CASSDPDRGNTEAFF,TGCGCCAGCAGTGACCCGGACAGGGGGAACACTGAAGCTTTCTTT
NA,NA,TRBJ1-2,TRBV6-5,CASSYSIGSGDGYTF,TGTGCCAGCAGTTACTCGATCGGGTCGGGAGATGGCTACACCTTC
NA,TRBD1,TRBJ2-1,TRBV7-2,CASSYGQGLYNEQFF,TGTGCCAGCAGCTACGGACAGGGGCTCTACAATGAGCAGTTCTTC
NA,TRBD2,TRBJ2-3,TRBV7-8,CASSLREGRTDTQYF,TGTGCCAGCAGCTTACGGGAGGGGAGGACAGATACGCAGTATTTT
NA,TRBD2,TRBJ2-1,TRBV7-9,CASSWTSGVYNEQFF,TGTGCCAGCAGCTGGACTAGCGGTGTTTACAATGAGCAGTTCTTC
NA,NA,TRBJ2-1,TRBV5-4,CASSVQGGDEQFF,TGTGCCAGCAGCGTACAGGGTGGCGATGAGCAGTTCTTC
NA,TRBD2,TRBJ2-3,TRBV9,CASSAGWGLLSPDTQYF,TGTGCCAGCAGCGCCGGCTGGGGACTATTATCTCCAGATACGCAGTATTTT
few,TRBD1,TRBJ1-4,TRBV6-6,CASSSFGTGNEKLFF,TGTGCCAGCAGTTCTTTCGGGACAGGGAATGAAAAACTGTTTTTT
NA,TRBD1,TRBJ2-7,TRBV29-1,CSVAPGGEQYF,TGCAGCGTTGCCCCAGGGGGCGAGCAGTACTTC
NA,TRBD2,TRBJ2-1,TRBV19,CASSIGGRGGNEQFF,TGTGCCAGTAGTATTGGCGGGAGGGGCGGAAATGAGCAGTTCTTC
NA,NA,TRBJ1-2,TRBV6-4,CASAETGSGNYGYTF,TGTGCCAGCGCGGAAACAGGGTCTGGCAACTATGGCTACACCTTC
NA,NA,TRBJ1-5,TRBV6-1,CASSEATDQPQHF,TGTGCCAGCAGTGAAGCGACAGATCAGCCCCAGCATTTT
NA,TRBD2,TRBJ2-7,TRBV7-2,CASRGLAGEEQYF,TGTGCCAGCCGAGGACTAGCGGGGGAAGAGCAGTACTTC
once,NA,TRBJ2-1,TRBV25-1,CASSEPGTYNEQFF,TGTGCCAGCAGTGAGCCAGGTACCTACAATGAGCAGTTCTTC
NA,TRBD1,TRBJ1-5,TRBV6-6,CASTPGGSGNQPQHF,TGTGCCAGCACGCCAGGGGGCAGCGGCAATCAGCCCCAGCATTTT
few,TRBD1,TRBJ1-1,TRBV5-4,CASSLSTGGNTEAFF,TGTGCCAGCAGCTTATCGACAGGGGGCAACACTGAAGCTTTCTTT
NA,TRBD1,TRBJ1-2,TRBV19,CASSLGQGGYGYTF,TGTGCCAGTAGTCTGGGACAGGGTGGCTATGGCTACACCTTC
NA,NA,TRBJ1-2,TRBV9,CASAKDSNYGYTF,TGTGCCAGCGCCAAGGACAGTAACTATGGCTACACCTTC
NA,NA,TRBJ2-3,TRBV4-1,CASSQSWTPPDTQYF,TGCGCCAGCAGCCAATCTTGGACTCCCCCAGATACGCAGTATTTT
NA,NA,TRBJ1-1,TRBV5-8,CASSRSGTTNTEAFF,TGTGCCAGCAGCCGATCCGGGACAACGAACACTGAAGCTTTCTTT
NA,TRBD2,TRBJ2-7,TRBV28,CATSLGGRPYEQYF,TGTGCCACCTCATTGGGCGGGAGGCCCTACGAGCAGTACTTC
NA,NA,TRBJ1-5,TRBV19,CASSLYPGNPQHF,TGTGCCAGTAGTCTCTACCCAGGAAATCCCCAGCATTTT
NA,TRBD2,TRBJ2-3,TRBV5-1,CASSGAGGSSSDTQYF,TGCGCCAGCAGCGGGGCCGGCGGGAGTTCCTCAGATACGCAGTATTTT
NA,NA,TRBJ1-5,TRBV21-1,CASSKEKGTRGRQPQHF,TGTGCCAGCAGCAAAGAAAAGGGGACCAGGGGGAGACAGCCCCAGCATTTT
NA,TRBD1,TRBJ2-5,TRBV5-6,CASSLGTGGGKTQYF,TGTGCCAGCAGCTTGGGGACAGGGGGCGGGAAGACCCAGTACTTC
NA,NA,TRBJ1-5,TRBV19,CASSITHSNQPQHF,TGTGCCAGTAGTATAACACATAGCAATCAGCCCCAGCATTTT
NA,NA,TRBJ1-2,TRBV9,CASSVSTNYGYTF,TGTGCCAGCAGCGTATCTACTAACTATGGCTACACCTTC
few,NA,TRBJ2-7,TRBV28,CASSRGGSSYEQYF,TGTGCCAGCAGTAGGGGGGGCTCGTCCTACGAGCAGTACTTC
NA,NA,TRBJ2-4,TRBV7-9,CASSDGLQGLENIQYF,TGTGCCAGCAGCGACGGCCTTCAGGGTCTAGAAAACATTCAGTACTTC
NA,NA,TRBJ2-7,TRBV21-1,CASSPGLAGPIRGSYEQYF,TGTGCCAGCAGCCCGGGACTAGCGGGTCCTATAAGGGGGTCCTACGAGCAGTACTTC
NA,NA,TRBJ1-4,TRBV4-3,CASSQGPFQGTNEKLFF,TGCGCCAGCAGCCAAGGCCCTTTCCAGGGAACTAATGAAAAACTGTTTTTT
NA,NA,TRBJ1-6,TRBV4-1,CASSQERSEGVSPLHF,TGCGCCAGCAGCCAAGAAAGGTCCGAGGGTGTATCACCCCTCCACTTT
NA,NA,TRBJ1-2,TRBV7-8,CASSHTPSNYGYTF,TGTGCCAGCAGCCATACACCCTCTAACTATGGCTACACCTTC
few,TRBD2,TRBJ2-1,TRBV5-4,CAIEPDWREGVYNEQFF,TGTGCCATCGAACCTGATTGGCGGGAGGGCGTCTACAATGAGCAGTTCTTC
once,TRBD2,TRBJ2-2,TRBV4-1,CASSQDRTSGSRGGELFF,TGCGCCAGCAGCCAAGATCGGACTAGCGGGAGCCGGGGCGGGGAGCTGTTTTTT
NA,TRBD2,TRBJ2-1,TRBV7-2,CASSLVRTGLGSNEQFF,TGTGCCAGCAGCTTAGTACGAACGGGACTAGGCAGCAATGAGCAGTTCTTC
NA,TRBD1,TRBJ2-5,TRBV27,CASTKKGQGLQETQYF,TGTGCCAGCACCAAGAAGGGACAGGGATTACAAGAGACCCAGTACTTC